The clone carrying this T cell receptor beta chain has just one count. As yet, its antigen is unknown. The data were taken from a study of OX40 agonist ivuxolimab in advanced cancers. Whole-study results and caveats: CD8+ T cells (on average) carried more expanded clones than CD4+ T cells.

The repertoire was sequenced with immunoSEQ multiplex PCR; TCRdb's copy has only in-frame clones and lacks some. The sample consists of over 40,000 clones, 84% of them appearing once. There are 17 residues in the CDR3. With V trimmed by 5 bases and J by 0 bases, 10 bases remained unmatched. Germline assignment: CDR1 KGHSH and CDR2 LQKENI. The chain combines TRBV18 with TRBJ1-3, with 7 bases matching TRBD1. Sequenced here: CD4+ or CD8+ T cells sorted from blood, sampled in a trial of the OX40 agonist ivuxolimab. The receptor comes from an adult with an advanced solid tumor such as melanoma, head and neck, liver or kidney cancer. DNA of the CDR3: TGTGCCAGCTCATCTTTGACAGGGTCAAACTCTGGAAACACCATATATTTT. Amino acid sequence: CASSSLTGSNSGNTIYF.